A single T cell receptor beta chain is shown here with its context. Its target is unknown. V was cut by 4 bases and J by 0 bases, with 10 bases left in between. The CDR3 has 14 residues. Germline loops: CDR1 DFQATT, CDR2 SNEGSKA (reference sequence). TCRdb re-analysed the 5' RACE reads in MiXCR, keeping a single row per CDR3 protein. This table has under 350,000 distinct CDR3 sequences, 15% to 20% appearing once. The data stem from a study of T-cell memory formation after mild COVID-19. At the level of the study: The two donors had largely donor-specific TCR clusters. Points from the study as a whole: A balance of CD4 and CD8 characterized clones contracting day 15 to 85, whereas later expanders leaned CD4+. Shrinking CD4+ clones were chiefly CM and EM; CD8+ ones were chiefly EMRA.

The genes are TRBV20-1 and TRBJ1-3; D is ambiguous. The sequenced material came from PBMCs or a T cell subset sorted from them (not recorded which). This clonotype originated in a man in his late teens or twenties who had mild COVID-19 (a few samples of this study predate the infection). Cell type and time point are not known. CDR3 loop: CSAINSASGNTIYF. The DNA of the CDR3 is TGCAGTGCTATTAACAGCGCCTCTGGAAACACCATATATTTT.